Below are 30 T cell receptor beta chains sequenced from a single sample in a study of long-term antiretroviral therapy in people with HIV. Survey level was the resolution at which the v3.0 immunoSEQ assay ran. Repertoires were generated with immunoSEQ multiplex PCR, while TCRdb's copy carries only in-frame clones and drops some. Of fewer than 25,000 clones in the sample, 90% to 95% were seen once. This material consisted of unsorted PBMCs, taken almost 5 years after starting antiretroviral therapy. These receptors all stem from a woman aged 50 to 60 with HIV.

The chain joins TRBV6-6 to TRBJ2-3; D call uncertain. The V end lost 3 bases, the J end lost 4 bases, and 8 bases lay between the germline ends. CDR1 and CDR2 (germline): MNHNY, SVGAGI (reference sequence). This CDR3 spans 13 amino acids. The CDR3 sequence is CASSYSSADTQYF. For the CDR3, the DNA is TGTGCCAGCAGTTATTCCAGTGCAGATACGCAGTATTTT.

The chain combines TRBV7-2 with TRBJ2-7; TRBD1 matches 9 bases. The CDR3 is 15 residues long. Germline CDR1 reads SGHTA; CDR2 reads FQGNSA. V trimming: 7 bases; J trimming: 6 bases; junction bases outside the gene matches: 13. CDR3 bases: TGTGCCAGCACCCGGCAGACCGGGACAGGGACCGAGCAGTACTTC. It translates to CASTRQTGTGTEQYF.

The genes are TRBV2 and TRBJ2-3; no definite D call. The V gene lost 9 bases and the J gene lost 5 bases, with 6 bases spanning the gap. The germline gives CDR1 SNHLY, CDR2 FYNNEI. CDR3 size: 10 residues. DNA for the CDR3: TGTGCCAGAGGGCAAGATACGCAGTATTTT. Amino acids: CARGQDTQYF.

The CDR3 DNA follows: TGTGCCAGCAGTTTAGGGCAGTCCTATGGCTACACCTTC. It encodes CASSLGQSYGYTF. V gene TRBV27 combines with J gene TRBJ1-2; D is unclear. CDR3 length: 13 amino acids. V lost 2 bases and J 4 bases, leaving 8 bases between the germline ends. The germline CDR1 and CDR2 sequences are MNHEY and SMNVEV (reference sequence).

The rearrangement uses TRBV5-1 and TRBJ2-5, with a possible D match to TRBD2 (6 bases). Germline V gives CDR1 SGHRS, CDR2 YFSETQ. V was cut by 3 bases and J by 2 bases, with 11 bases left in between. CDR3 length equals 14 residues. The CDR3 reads CASSSVAVQETQYF. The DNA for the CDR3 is TGCGCCAGCAGCTCGGTAGCGGTGCAAGAGACCCAGTACTTC.

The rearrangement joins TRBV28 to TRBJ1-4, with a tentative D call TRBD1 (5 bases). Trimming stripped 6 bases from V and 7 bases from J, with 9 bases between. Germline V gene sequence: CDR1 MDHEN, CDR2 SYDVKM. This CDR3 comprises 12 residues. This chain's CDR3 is CASRRDGEKLFF. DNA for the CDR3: TGTGCCAGCAGAAGGGACGGTGAAAAACTGTTTTTT.

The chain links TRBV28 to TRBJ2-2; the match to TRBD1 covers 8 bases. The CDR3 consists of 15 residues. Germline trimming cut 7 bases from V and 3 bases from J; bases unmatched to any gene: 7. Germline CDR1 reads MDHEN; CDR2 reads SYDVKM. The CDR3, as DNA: TGTGCCAGCAATCTCGCAGGGGGCTACACCGGGGAGCTGTTTTTT. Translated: CASNLAGGYTGELFF. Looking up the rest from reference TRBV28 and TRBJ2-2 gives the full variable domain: DVKVTQSSRYLVKRTGEKVFLECVQDMDHENMFWYRQDPGLGLRLIYFSYDVKMKEKGDIPEGYSVSREKKERFSLILESASTNQTSMYLCASNLAGGYTGELFFGEGSRLTVL.

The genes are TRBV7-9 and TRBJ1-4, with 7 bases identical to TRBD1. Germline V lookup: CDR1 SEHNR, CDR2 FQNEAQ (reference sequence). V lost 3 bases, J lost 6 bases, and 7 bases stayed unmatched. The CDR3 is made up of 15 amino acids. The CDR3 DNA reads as TGTGCCAGCAGCTTCCCGGGACAGCCCGATGAAAAACTGTTTTTT. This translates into CASSFPGQPDEKLFF. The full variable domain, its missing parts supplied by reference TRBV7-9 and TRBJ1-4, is DTGVSQNPRHKITKRGQNVTFRCDPISEHNRLYWYRQTLGQGPEFLTYFQNEAQLEKSRLLSDRFSAERPKGSFSTLEIQRTEQGDSAMYLCASSFPGQPDEKLFFGSGTQLSVL.

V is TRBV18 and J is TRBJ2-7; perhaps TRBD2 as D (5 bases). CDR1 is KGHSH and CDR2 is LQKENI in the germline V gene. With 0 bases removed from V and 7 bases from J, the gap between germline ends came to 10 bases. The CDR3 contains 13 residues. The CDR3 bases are TGTGCCAGCTCACCACCGAACGAGCGGGAGCAGTACTTC. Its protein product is CASSPPNEREQYF.

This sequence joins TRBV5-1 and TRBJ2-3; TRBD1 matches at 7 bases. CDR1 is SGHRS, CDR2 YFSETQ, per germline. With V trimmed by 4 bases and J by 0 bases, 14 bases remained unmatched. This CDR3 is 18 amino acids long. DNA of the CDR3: TGCGCCAGCAGCCCCACGGACGGGACAGATCCTAGCACAGATACGCAGTATTTT. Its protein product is CASSPTDGTDPSTDTQYF.

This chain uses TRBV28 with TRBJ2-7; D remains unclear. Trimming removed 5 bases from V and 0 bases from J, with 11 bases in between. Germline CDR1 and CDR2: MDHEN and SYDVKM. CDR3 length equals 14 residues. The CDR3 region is CASSRTGFSYEQYF. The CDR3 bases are TGTGCCAGCAGTCGCACCGGTTTCTCCTACGAGCAGTACTTC.

The CDR3 sequence is CASSLLAGANVLTF. The CDR3 DNA sequence: TGTGCCAGCAGCTTATTAGCTGGGGCCAACGTCCTGACTTTC. The chain recombines TRBV7-9 with TRBJ2-6; D unclear. This CDR3 has 14 residues. From germline, CDR1 is SEHNR and CDR2 FQNEAQ (reference sequence). The V and J ends lost 2 bases and 2 bases respectively, with 4 bases between them.

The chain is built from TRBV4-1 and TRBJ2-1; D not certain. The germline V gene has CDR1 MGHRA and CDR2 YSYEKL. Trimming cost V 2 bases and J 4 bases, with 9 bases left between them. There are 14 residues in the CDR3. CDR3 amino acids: CASSQPELYNEQFF. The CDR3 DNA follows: TGCGCCAGCAGCCAACCGGAACTTTACAATGAGCAGTTCTTC.

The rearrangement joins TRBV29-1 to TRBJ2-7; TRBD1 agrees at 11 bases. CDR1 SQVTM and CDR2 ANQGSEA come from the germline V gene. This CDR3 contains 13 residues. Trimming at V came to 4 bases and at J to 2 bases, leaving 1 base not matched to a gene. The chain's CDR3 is CSVGTGGPYEQYF. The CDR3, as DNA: TGCAGCGTTGGGACAGGGGGCCCCTACGAGCAGTACTTC.

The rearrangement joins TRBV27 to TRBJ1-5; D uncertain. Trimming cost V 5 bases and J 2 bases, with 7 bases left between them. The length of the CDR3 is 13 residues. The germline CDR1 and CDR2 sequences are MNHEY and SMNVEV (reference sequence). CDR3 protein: CASSDQGNQPQHF. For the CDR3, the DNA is TGTGCCAGCAGTGACCAGGGCAATCAGCCCCAGCATTTT.

The CDR3: CSAWTNTEAFF. CDR3 in DNA: TGCAGTGCTTGGACGAACACTGAAGCTTTCTTT. The chain is built from TRBV20-1 and TRBJ1-1; D gene ambiguous. The CDR3 runs 11 residues. Germline CDR1 is DFQATT and CDR2 is SNEGSKA (reference sequence). V lost 5 bases, J lost 1 base, and 5 bases lay in between.

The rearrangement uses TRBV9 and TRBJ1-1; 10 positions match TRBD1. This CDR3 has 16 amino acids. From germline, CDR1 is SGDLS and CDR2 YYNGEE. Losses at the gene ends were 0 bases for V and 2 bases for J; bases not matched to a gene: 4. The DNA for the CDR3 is TGTGCCAGCAGCGTAGCACAGACAGGGGGCAACACTGAAGCTTTCTTT. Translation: CASSVAQTGGNTEAFF.

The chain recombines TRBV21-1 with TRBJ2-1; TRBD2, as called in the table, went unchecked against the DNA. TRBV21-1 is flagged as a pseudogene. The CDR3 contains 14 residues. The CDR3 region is CASRHGLADNEQFF. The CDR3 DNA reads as TGTGCCAGCAGACACGGACTAGCGGACAATGAGCAGTTCTTC.

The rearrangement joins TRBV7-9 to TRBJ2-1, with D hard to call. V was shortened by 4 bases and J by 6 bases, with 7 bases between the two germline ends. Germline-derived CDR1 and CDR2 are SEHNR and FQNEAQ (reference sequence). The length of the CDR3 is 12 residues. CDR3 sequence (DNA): TGTGCCAGCAGCTCCGACCCCAATGAGCAGTTCTTC. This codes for CASSSDPNEQFF.

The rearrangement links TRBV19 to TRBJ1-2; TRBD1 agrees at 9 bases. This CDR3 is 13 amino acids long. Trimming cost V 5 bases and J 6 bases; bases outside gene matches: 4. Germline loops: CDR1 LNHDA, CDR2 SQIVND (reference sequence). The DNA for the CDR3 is TGTGCCAGTAGTCCGCGGACAGGGGATGGCTACACCTTC. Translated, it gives CASSPRTGDGYTF. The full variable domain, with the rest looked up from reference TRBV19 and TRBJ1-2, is DGGITQSPKYLFRKEGQNVTLSCEQNLNHDAMYWYRQDPGQGLRLIYYSQIVNDFQKGDIAEGYSVSREKKESFPLTVTSAQKNPTAFYLCASSPRTGDGYTFGSGTRLTVV.

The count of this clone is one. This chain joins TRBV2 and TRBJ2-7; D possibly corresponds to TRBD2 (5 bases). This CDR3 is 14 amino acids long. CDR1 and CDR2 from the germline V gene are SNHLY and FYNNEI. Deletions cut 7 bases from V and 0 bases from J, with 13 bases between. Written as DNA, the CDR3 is TGTGCCAGCATGTTCCGGGGAAGCTCCTACGAGCAGTACTTC. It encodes CASMFRGSSYEQYF. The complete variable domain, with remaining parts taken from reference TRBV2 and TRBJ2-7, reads EPEVTQTPSHQVTQMGQEVILRCVPISNHLYFYWYRQILGQKVEFLVSFYNNEISEKSEIFDDQFSVERPDGSNFTLKIRSTKLEDSAMYFCASMFRGSSYEQYFGPGTRLTVT.

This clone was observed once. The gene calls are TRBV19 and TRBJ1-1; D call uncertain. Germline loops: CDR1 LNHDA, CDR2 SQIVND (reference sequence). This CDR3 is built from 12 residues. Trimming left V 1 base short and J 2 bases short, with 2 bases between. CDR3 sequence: CASSIGNTEAFF. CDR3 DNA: TGTGCCAGTAGTATAGGTAACACTGAAGCTTTCTTT.

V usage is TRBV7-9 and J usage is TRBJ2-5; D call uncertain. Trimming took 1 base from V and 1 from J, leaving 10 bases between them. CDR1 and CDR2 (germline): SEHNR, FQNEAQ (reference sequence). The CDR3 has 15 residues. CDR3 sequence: CASSLGIGTQETQYF. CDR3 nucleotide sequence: TGTGCCAGCAGCTTAGGGATAGGTACCCAAGAGACCCAGTACTTC.

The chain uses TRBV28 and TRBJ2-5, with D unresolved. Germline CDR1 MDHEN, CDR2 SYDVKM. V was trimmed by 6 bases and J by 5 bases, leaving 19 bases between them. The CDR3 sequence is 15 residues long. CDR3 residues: CASSNSGRMEETQYF. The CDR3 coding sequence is TGTGCCAGCAGCAACTCCGGAAGGATGGAGGAGACCCAGTACTTC.

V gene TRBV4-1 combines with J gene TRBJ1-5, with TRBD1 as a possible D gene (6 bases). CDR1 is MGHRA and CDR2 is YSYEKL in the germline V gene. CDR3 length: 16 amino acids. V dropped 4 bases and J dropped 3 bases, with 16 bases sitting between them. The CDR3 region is CASSPAWGASNQPQHF. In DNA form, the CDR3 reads TGCGCCAGCAGCCCCGCTTGGGGGGCTTCCAATCAGCCCCAGCATTTT.

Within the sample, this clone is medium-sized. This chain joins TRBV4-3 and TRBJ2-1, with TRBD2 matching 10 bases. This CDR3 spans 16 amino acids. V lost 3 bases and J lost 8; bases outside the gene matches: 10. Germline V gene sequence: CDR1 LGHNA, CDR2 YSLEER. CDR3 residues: CASSQDGTSVSDEQFF. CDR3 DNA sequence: TGCGCCAGCAGCCAGGACGGGACTAGCGTTAGCGATGAGCAGTTCTTC.

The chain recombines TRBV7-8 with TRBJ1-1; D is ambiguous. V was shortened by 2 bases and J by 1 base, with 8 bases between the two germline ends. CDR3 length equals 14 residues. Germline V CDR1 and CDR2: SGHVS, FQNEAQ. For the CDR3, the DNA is TGTGCCAGCAGCTTAATGGAGGGGAACACTGAAGCTTTCTTT. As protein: CASSLMEGNTEAFF.

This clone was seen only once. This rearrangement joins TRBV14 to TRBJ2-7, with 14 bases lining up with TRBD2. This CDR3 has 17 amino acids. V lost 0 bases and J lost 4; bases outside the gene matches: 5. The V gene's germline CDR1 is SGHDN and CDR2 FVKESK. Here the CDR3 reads CASSQDWGLAGEYEQYF. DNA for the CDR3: TGTGCCAGCAGCCAAGATTGGGGACTAGCGGGAGAGTACGAGCAGTACTTC. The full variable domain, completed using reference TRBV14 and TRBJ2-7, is EAGVTQFPSHSVIEKGQTVTLRCDPISGHDNLYWYRRVMGKEIKFLLHFVKESKQDESGMPNNRFLAERTGGTYSTLKVQPAELEDSGVYFCASSQDWGLAGEYEQYFGPGTRLTVT.

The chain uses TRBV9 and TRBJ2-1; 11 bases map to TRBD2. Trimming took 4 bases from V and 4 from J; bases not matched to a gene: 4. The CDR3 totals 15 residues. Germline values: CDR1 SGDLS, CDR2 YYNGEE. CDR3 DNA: TGTGCCAGCAGCCGGATAGCGGGAGGGTACAATGAGCAGTTCTTC. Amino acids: CASSRIAGGYNEQFF.

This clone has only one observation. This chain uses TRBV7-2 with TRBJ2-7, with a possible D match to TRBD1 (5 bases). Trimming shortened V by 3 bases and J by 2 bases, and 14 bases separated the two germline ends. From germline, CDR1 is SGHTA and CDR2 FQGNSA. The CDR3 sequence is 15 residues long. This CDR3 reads CASSFQGTQTYEQYF. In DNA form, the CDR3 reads TGTGCCAGCAGCTTTCAGGGCACCCAAACCTACGAGCAGTACTTC.